These 13 T cell receptor beta chains originate from one sample sequenced in a study of monozygotic twins with inflammatory bowel disease. TCRdb re-called the 5' RACE reads and catalogs CDR3 proteins one per entry, DNA excluded. The repertoire table contains under 150,000 distinct CDR3 sequences. Sequenced material: blood. Receptors originate from a human donor with ulcerative colitis or Crohn's disease, or a healthy co-twin of an affected twin (not recorded which).

The chain employs TRBV3-1 and TRBJ2-7; TCRdb's assignment of TRBD2 cannot be checked, as there is no DNA. The CDR3 runs to 13 residues. Germline values: CDR1 LGHDT, CDR2 YNNKEL (reference sequence). The CDR3 loop is CASSLGTSTEQYF.

The V call is TRBV20-1, the J call TRBJ1-5; TCRdb selects TRBD1, and the lack of DNA leaves this call unchecked. CDR1 is DFQATT and CDR2 is SNEGSKA in the germline V gene (reference sequence). CDR3 length: 15 residues. The CDR3 loop reads CSARGGQGVNQPQHF.

The chain carries TRBV30 and TRBJ2-7; checking the TCRdb D call of TRBD1 is not possible without DNA. Germline V gene sequence: CDR1 GTSNPN, CDR2 SVGIG (reference sequence). The CDR3 spans 13 residues. The CDR3 loop reads CAGSRGLSYEQYF.

The J gene is TRBJ2-1, the V gene TRBV9; TCRdb names TRBD1, which stays unverified in the absence of DNA. The germline V gene has CDR1 SGDLS and CDR2 YYNGEE. CDR3 size: 14 residues. CDR3 amino acids: CASSVGQGYNEQFF.

The chain uses TRBV6-6 and TRBJ2-1. CDR1 is MNHNY and CDR2 is SVGAGI in the germline V gene (reference sequence). This CDR3 region has 13 residues. The CDR3 region is CASSYSKDNEQFF.

This sequence joins TRBV20-1 and TRBJ2-1; TCRdb's D call, TRBD2, is unchecked because there is no DNA. The CDR3 sequence is 16 residues long. Germline V gene lookup returns CDR1 DFQATT and CDR2 SNEGSKA (reference sequence). This CDR3 is CSAYAAQSLSYNEQFF.

CDR3 amino acids: CASSDPDRSFSSYNSPLHF. The rearrangement uses TRBV2 and TRBJ1-6; without DNA, the TCRdb call of TRBD1 cannot be checked. The CDR3 length is 19 residues. CDR1 is SNHLY and CDR2 is FYNNEI in the germline V gene.

This sequence joins TRBV20-1 and TRBJ2-2; there is no DNA to check the TCRdb D call of TRBD1. Germline V CDR1 and CDR2: DFQATT, SNEGSKA (reference sequence). CDR3 size: 13 residues. CDR3 region: CSALEGGLGELFF.

The CDR3 spells CASSLDGVIRGTQYF. The chain couples TRBV5-4 to TRBJ2-5. The germline gives CDR1 SGHNT, CDR2 YYREEE (reference sequence). There are 15 residues in the CDR3.

The chain recombines TRBV5-6 with TRBJ2-3; the D gene TCRdb calls, TRBD2, cannot be checked with no DNA. CDR1 and CDR2 from the germline V gene are SGHDT and YYEEEE. The CDR3 is made up of 16 amino acids. The CDR3 here is CASSLALAGTTDTQYF. Drawing the rest from reference TRBV5-6 and TRBJ2-3, the complete variable domain is DAGVTQSPTHLIKTRGQQVTLRCSPKSGHDTVSWYQQALGQGPQFIFQYYEEEERQRGNFPDRFSGHQFPNYSSELNVNALLLGDSALYLCASSLALAGTTDTQYFGPGTRLTVL.

The chain is built from TRBV20-1 and TRBJ2-3; checking the TCRdb D call of TRBD2 is not possible without DNA. The length of the CDR3 is 14 residues. Germline CDR1 reads DFQATT; CDR2 reads SNEGSKA (reference sequence). CDR3 sequence reads: CSAPWRGATDTQYF.

The rearrangement links TRBV9 to TRBJ2-5; absent DNA, TCRdb's TRBD1 call cannot be checked. Germline V gives CDR1 SGDLS, CDR2 YYNGEE. CDR3 length: 16 amino acids. CDR3 in amino acids: CASSVGSGGRQETQYF.

The J gene is TRBJ2-3, the V gene TRBV20-1; TCRdb names TRBD2, which stays unverified in the absence of DNA. The CDR3 is 15 amino acids. Germline V lookup: CDR1 DFQATT, CDR2 SNEGSKA (reference sequence). The CDR3 protein is CSARASGGSADTQYF.